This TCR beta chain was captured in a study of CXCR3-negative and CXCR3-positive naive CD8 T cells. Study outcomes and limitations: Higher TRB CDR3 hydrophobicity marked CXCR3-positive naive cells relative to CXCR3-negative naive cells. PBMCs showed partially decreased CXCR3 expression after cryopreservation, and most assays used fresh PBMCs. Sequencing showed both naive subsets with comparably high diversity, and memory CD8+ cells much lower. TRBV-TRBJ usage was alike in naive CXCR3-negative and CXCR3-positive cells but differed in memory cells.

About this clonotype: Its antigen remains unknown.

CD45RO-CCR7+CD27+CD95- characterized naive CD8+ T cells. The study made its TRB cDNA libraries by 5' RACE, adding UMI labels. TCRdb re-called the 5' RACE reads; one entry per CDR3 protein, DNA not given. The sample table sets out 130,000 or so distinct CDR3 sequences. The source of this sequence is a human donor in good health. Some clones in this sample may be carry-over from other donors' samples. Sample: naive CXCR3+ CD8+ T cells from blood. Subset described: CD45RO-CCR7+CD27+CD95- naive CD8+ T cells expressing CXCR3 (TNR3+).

The CDR3 is CASSLDETSGTFEQFF. V is TRBV7-6 and J is TRBJ2-1; TCRdb's assignment of TRBD2 cannot be checked, as there is no DNA. CDR1 is SGHVS, CDR2 FNYEAQ, per germline. The CDR3 totals 16 residues. The variable domain in full, with the rest retrieved from reference TRBV7-6 and TRBJ2-1, is GAGVSQSPRYKVTKRGQDVALRCDPISGHVSLYWYRQALGQGPEFLTYFNYEAQQDKSGLPNDRFSAERPEGSISTLTIQRTEQRDSAMYRCASSLDETSGTFEQFFGPGTRLTVL.